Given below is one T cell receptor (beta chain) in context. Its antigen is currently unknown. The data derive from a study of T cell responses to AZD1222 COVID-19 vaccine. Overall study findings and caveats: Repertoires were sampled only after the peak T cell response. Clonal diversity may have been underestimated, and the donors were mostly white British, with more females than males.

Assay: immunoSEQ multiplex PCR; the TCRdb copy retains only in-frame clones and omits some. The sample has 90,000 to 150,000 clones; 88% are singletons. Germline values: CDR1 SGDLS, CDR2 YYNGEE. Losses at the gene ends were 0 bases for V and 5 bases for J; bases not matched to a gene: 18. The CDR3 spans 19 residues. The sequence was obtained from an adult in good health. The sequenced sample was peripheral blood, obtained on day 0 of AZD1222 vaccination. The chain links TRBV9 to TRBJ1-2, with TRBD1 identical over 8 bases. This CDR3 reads CASSVGSGQGPTGGYGYTF. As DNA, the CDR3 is TGTGCCAGCAGCGTAGGGTCAGGACAGGGCCCGACAGGTGGTTATGGCTACACCTTC.